These T cell receptor beta chains were read from a single sample in a study of blood T cell repertoires in COVID-19. Some clones are missing from TCRdb's copy, which holds only in-frame ones; the method was immunoSEQ multiplex PCR. Seen here are 120,000 or so clones, 90% observed once, and the top ten hold around 3.6%. The sample taken for sequencing was peripheral blood. These receptors were obtained from a man aged 45-65 years with active COVID-19. Each CDR3 is given with its conserved first and last residue.

CDR3 protein	V gene	J gene
CASTDLAGGQPDTQYF	TRBV11-2	TRBJ2-3
CASSSRTGGYEQYF	TRBV13	TRBJ2-7
CATSAGIEQPQHF	TRBV24-1	TRBJ1-5
CASSRSQGNYEQYF	TRBV19	TRBJ2-7
CASSQGRLGQETQYF	TRBV3-1/TRBV3-2	TRBJ2-5
CASSMGQGIMAGELFF	TRBV19	TRBJ2-2
CASSPIVGQAQAYEQYF	TRBV18	TRBJ2-7
CASSRLGGNQPQHF	TRBV28	TRBJ1-5
CASSSTGGWQPQHF	TRBV19	TRBJ1-5
CASSLVLGAGAEAFF	TRBV7-2	TRBJ1-1
CASSDGQMGAEAFF	TRBV19	TRBJ1-1
CASSLGQGSGTDTQYF	TRBV6-2/TRBV6-3	TRBJ2-3
CASSLGGSRGFTGELFF	TRBV7-7	TRBJ2-2
CASSLVWGDEQYF	TRBV11-2	TRBJ2-7
CATSPGLAGDTQYF	TRBV24-1	TRBJ2-3
CASSHHGQGARDRTNEKLFF	TRBV3-1/TRBV3-2	TRBJ1-4
CATSRGGGGGNLEQYF	TRBV15	TRBJ2-7
CASSVEVAGWGEQFF	TRBV9	TRBJ2-1
CASSTRTGFEPFTLHF	TRBV19	TRBJ1-6
CASSRRGTEQETQYF	TRBV4-1	TRBJ2-5
CASSYGSRGDGYTF	TRBV6-6	TRBJ1-2
CASSDPPGTQYF	TRBV6-1	TRBJ2-3
CASSSNEKLFF	TRBV6-5	TRBJ1-4
CASSEESGAYNSPLHF	TRBV2	TRBJ1-6
CASSERDNEQFF	TRBV10-1	TRBJ2-1
CASSPRQGDHNEQFF	TRBV9	TRBJ2-1
CASRPSGNTEAFF	TRBV3-1/TRBV3-2	TRBJ1-1
CASSSTGETAQYF	TRBV5-6	TRBJ2-5
CASSAGLRGTEAFF	TRBV2	TRBJ1-1
CASSSLLGLSTDTQYF	TRBV28	TRBJ2-3
CASTMSGQPNSPLHF	TRBV10-2	TRBJ1-6
CASSYSWGGNEKLFF	TRBV6-6	TRBJ1-4
CASSLSYRGLGSPLHF	TRBV5-1	TRBJ1-6
CASSQVRGQGGSGANVLTF	TRBV14	TRBJ2-6
CASSRTGTSGINEQFF	TRBV5-1	TRBJ2-1
CASSLDRWTGNGYTF	TRBV7-8	TRBJ1-2
CASSRRLAGRETQYF	TRBV5-6	TRBJ2-5